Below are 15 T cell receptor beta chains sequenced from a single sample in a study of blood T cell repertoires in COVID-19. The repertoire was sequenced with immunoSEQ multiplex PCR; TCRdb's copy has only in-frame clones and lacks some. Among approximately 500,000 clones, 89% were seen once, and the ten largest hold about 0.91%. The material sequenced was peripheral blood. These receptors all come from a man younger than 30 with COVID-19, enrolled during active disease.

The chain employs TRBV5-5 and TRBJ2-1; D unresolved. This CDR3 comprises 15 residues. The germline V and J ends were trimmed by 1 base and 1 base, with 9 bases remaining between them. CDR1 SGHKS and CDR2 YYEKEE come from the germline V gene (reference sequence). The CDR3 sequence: CASSLLSVSYNEQFF. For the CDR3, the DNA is TGTGCCAGCAGCTTGCTCAGCGTTTCCTACAATGAGCAGTTCTTC.

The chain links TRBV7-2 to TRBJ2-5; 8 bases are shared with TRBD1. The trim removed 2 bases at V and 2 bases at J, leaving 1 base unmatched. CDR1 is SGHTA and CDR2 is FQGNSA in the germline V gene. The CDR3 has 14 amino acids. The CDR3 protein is CASSLNRGQETQYF. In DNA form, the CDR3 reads TGTGCCAGCAGCTTAAACAGGGGGCAAGAGACCCAGTACTTC.

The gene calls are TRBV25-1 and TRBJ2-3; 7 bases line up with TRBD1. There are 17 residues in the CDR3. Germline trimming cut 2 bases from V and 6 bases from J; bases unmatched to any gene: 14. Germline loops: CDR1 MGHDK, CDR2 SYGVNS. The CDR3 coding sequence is TGTGCCAGCAGTGAAGACACAGGGGCAGCGGCACATGATACGCAGTATTTT. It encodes CASSEDTGAAAHDTQYF.

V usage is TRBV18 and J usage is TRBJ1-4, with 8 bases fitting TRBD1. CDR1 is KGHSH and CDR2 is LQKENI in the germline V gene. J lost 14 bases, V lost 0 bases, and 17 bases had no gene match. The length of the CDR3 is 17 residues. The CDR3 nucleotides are TGTGCCAGCTCACCACCGGGCACAGGGGGTCCACGAGAACGGCTGTTTTTT. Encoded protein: CASSPPGTGGPRERLFF.

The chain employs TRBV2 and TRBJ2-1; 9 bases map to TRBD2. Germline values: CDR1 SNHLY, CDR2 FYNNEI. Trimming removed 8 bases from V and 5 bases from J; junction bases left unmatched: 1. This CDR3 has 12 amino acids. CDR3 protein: CASGTSNNEQFF. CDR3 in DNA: TGTGCCAGCGGGACTAGCAACAATGAGCAGTTCTTC.

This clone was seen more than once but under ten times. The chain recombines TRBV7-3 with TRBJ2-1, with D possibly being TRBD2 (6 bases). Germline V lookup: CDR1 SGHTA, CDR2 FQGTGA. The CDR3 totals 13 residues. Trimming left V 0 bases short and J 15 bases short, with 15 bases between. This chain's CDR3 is CASSLTMRDLPFF. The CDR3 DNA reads TGTGCCAGCAGCTTAACGATGCGGGACCTACCGTTCTTC.

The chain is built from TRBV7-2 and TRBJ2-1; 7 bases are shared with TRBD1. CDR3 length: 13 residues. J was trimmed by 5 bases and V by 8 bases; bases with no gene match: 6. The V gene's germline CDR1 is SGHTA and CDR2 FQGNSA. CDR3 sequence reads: CASSWDRNNEQFF. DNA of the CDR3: TGTGCCAGCTCCTGGGACAGAAACAATGAGCAGTTCTTC.

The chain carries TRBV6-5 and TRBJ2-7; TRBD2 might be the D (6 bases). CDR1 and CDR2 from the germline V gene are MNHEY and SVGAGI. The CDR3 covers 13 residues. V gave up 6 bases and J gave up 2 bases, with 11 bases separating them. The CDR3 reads CASREGRTYEQYF. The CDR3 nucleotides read TGTGCCAGCAGGGAGGGACGGACCTACGAGCAGTACTTC.

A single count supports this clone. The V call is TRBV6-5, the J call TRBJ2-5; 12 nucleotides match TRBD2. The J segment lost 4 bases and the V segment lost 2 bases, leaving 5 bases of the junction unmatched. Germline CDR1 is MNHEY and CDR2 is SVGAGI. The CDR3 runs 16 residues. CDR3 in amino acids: CASSYASSGRGETQYF. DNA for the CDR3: TGTGCCAGCAGTTACGCATCTAGCGGGAGGGGAGAGACCCAGTACTTC.

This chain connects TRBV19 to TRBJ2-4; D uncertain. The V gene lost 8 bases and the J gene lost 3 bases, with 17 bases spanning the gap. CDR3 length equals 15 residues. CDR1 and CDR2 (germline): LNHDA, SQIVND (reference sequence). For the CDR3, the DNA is TGTGCCAGTTCAGGATGGAATTACGGCAAAAACATTCAGTACTTC. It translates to CASSGWNYGKNIQYF. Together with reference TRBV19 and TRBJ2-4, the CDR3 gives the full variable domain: DGGITQSPKYLFRKEGQNVTLSCEQNLNHDAMYWYRQDPGQGLRLIYYSQIVNDFQKGDIAEGYSVSREKKESFPLTVTSAQKNPTAFYLCASSGWNYGKNIQYFGAGTRLSVL.

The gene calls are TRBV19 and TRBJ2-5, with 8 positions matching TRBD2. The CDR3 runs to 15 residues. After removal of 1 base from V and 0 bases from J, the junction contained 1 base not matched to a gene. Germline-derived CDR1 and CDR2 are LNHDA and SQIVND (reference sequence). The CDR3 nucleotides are TGTGCCAGTAGTATAGCGGGGGGGTACCAAGAGACCCAGTACTTC. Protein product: CASSIAGGYQETQYF.

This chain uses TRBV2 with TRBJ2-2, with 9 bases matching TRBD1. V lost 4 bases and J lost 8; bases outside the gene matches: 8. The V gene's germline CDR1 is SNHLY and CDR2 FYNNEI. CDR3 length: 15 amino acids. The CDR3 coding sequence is TGTGCCAGCAGTGGGGGGACAGGGACGAGAGGGGAGCTGTTTTTT. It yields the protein CASSGGTGTRGELFF.

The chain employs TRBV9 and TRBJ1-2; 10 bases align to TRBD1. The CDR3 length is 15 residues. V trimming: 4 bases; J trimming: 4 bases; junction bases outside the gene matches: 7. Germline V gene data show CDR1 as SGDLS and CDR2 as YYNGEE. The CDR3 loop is CASSSDRGPSYGYTF. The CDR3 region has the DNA TGTGCCAGCAGCAGTGACAGGGGGCCTAGCTATGGCTACACCTTC.

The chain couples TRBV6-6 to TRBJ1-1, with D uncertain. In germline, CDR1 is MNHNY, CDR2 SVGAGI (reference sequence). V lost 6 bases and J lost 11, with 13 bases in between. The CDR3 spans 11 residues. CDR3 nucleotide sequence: TGTGCCAGCAGCCCCGGGGAAGGGGCTTTCTTT. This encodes CASSPGEGAFF.

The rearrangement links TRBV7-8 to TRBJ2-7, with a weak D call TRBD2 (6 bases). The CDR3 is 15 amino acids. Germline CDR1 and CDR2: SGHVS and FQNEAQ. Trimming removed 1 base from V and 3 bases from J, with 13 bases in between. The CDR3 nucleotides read TGTGCCAGCAGCTTAGATGCAGGGACTCTCTACGAGCAGTACTTC. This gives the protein CASSLDAGTLYEQYF.